This T cell receptor (beta chain) was captured in a study of patients with pleural tuberculosis. V was trimmed by 0 bases and J by 5 bases, leaving 22 bases between them. Germline CDR1 and CDR2: LNHDA and SQIVND (reference sequence). The CDR3 is made up of 18 amino acids. TCRdb passed the reads through MiXCR, listing each CDR3 protein once. The sample includes 45,000 to 55,000 distinct CDR3 sequences, around 6.7% of them seen just once. The chain employs TRBV19 and TRBJ1-1; a possible D gene is TRBD1 (5 bases). The TCR comes from a human donor with pleural tuberculosis. The CDR3 nucleotides are TGTGCCAGTAGTATAGATTCCAGAAGGTCCAGGGAAAAGACTGAAGCTTTCTTT. Protein product: CASSIDSRRSREKTEAFF.